This T cell receptor beta chain was identified in a study of T cells after yellow fever vaccination. V lost 0 bases and J 0 bases, leaving 12 bases between the germline ends. Looked up from germline, CDR1 is SGHTA and CDR2 is FQGNSA. The CDR3 is 16 residues long. TCRdb ran MiXCR on the 5' RACE reads and lists one entry per CDR3 protein. The sample has some 300,000 distinct CDR3 sequences; around 3.6% are singletons. This clonotype has only a few counts. Sequenced here: PBMCs, sampled on the day of the yellow fever booster vaccination. This TCR derives from a young man who received the YFV17D yellow fever vaccine. The J gene is TRBJ2-7, the V gene TRBV7-2; tentatively, D is TRBD2 (6 bases). Written as DNA, the CDR3 is TGTGCCAGCAGCTTAGCTGGACGGGGGATCTCCTACGAGCAGTACTTC. Amino acids: CASSLAGRGISYEQYF.